The clone carrying this T cell receptor beta chain appeared many times. Antigen unknown. The source material, RNA transcripts, was used to amplify TCR beta CDR3 regions. During a first-round RT-PCR of the TCR CDR3, the HTBI primer set was used. A single record per CDR3 protein comes from TCRdb applying MiXCR to the multiplex PCR reads. This table holds hundreds of thousands of distinct CDR3 sequences, roughly 15% found once. The CDR3 totals 18 residues. In germline, CDR1 is MNHEY, CDR2 SMNVEV (reference sequence). V lost 8 bases, J lost 0 bases, and 15 bases stayed unmatched. This record comes from a study of T cells in Graves' hyperthyroidism and ophthalmopathy. Patients showing uncontrolled infection, other autoimmune disease, pregnancy or lactation were ineligible. Study outcomes and limitations: Blood also showed most of the thyroid clonotypes that were expanded above 0.001.

What was sequenced was blood. The receptor was derived from a woman in her 40s with Graves' ophthalmopathy. V usage is TRBV27 and J usage is TRBJ2-2; 7 positions match TRBD2. The DNA for the CDR3 is TGTGCCAGCCTGCTGCTGGGGCCTAGCGGTTCGAACACCGGGGAGCTGTTTTTT. Its protein product is CASLLLGPSGSNTGELFF.